These 18 T cell receptor beta chains came from one sample sequenced in a study of blood T cells in healthy people across ages. A second PCR of roughly 7 to 11 cycles used a sample-barcoded 5' primer and a J-beta primer mix. TCRdb called the 5' RACE reads again in MiXCR, with one record for every CDR3 protein. The table includes fewer than 800,000 distinct CDR3 sequences, roughly 21% detected once. Sequencing was carried out using blood. The receptors here all came from an older man in good health.

This clonotype appeared a few times. The rearrangement joins TRBV10-3 to TRBJ2-5; D call uncertain. The CDR3 consists of 14 residues. CDR1 is ENHRY and CDR2 is SYGVKD in the germline V gene. Trimming pared 6 bases from V and 0 bases from J, leaving 11 bases between. CDR3 loop: CAISHDPYQETQYF. The CDR3 DNA reads TGTGCCATCAGCCACGACCCGTACCAAGAGACCCAGTACTTC.

The chain joins TRBV9 to TRBJ2-5; D unresolved. The closer fit of TRBJ2-1 to the DNA end suggests the J call may be wrong. The CDR3 totals 13 residues. The germline V gene encodes CDR1 SGDLS and CDR2 YYNGEE. The CDR3 protein is CASSASVWNEQFF. DNA of the CDR3: TGTGCCAGCAGCGCCTCAGTCTGGAATGAGCAGTTCTTC.

V gene TRBV30 combines with J gene TRBJ2-5, with D possibly TRBD2 on 7 matching bases. The end of the DNA aligns better with TRBJ2-7, so the J call may be wrong. Germline values: CDR1 GTSNPN, CDR2 SVGIG (reference sequence). The CDR3 contains 17 residues. This CDR3 reads CAWRGYGGPSAAYEQYF. CDR3 sequence (DNA): TGTGCCTGGAGGGGATACGGGGGGCCCTCAGCGGCCTACGAGCAGTACTTC.

The V gene is TRBV21-1, the J gene TRBJ2-7; the DNA was not compared with TRBD2, the D call given in the table. TRBV21-1 is marked as a pseudogene. The CDR3 runs 11 residues. In nucleotides, the CDR3 is TGTGCAGTCACTAGCGGCTACGAGCAGTACTTC. Translation: CAVTSGYEQYF.

This clonotype was seen a handful of times. In DNA, the CDR3 is TGCGCCAGCAGCCGCCCAAGGACAGGGGGCGAGGTCACAGATACGCAGTATTTT. Translated, it gives CASSRPRTGGEVTDTQYF. The chain links TRBV5-1 to TRBJ2-3, with 11 nucleotides matching TRBD1. The germline CDR1 and CDR2 sequences are SGHRS and YFSETQ. The CDR3 is 18 residues long. With V trimmed by 4 bases and J by 2 bases, 12 bases remained unmatched.

This clonotype was detected a few times. CDR3: CASSYQGRIGLYEQYF. The DNA of the CDR3 is TGTGCCAGCAGTTACCAGGGGAGGATAGGACTCTACGAGCAGTACTTC. V and J are TRBV6-5 and TRBJ2-7; D tentatively reads TRBD1 or TRBD2 (6 bases each). V was clipped by 2 bases and J by 3 bases, with 17 bases between them. Germline lookup yields CDR1 MNHEY and CDR2 SVGAGI. This CDR3 contains 16 residues.

This clonotype occurred a few times. The rearrangement uses TRBV6-2 or TRBV6-3 and TRBJ2-5, with D hard to call. TRBJ2-7 explains the end of the DNA better; the J call may be wrong. Germline V gene sequence: CDR1 MNHEY, CDR2 SVGEGT. The CDR3 sequence is 13 residues long. DNA for the CDR3: TGTGCCAGCAGTTACCGGCAGCCCTACGAGCAGTACTTC. It translates to CASSYRQPYEQYF.

This sequence joins TRBV6-5 and TRBJ1-1; 7 nucleotides align to TRBD1. CDR3 length: 13 amino acids. From germline, CDR1 is MNHEY and CDR2 SVGAGI. J was trimmed by 8 bases and V by 7 bases; bases with no gene match: 10. The CDR3 is CASTHEGTAEAFF. In nucleotides, the CDR3 is TGTGCCAGCACCCACGAGGGGACAGCCGAAGCTTTCTTT.

The chain recombines TRBV7-9 with TRBJ1-1; D possibly corresponds to TRBD1 (5 bases). The germline V gene encodes CDR1 SEHNR and CDR2 FQNEAQ (reference sequence). This CDR3 comprises 15 residues. V lost 0 bases to trimming and J lost 4 bases, with 12 bases between them. As DNA, the CDR3 is TGTGCCAGCAGCTTAGCGCTACCAGGGCCCACTGAAGCTTTCTTT. The encoded protein is CASSLALPGPTEAFF.

The V call is TRBV11-2, the J call TRBJ2-5; D gene unclear. V was cut by 0 bases and J by 2 bases, with 7 bases left in between. Germline CDR1 is SGHAT and CDR2 is FQNNGV. This CDR3 has 14 amino acids. CDR3 loop: CASSLDPYQETQYF. In DNA, the CDR3 is TGTGCCAGCAGCTTAGATCCATATCAAGAGACCCAGTACTTC.

This clonotype has a count of ten or more. This chain joins TRBV3-1 and TRBJ2-5; 8 bases are shared with TRBD2. Per germline, CDR1 LGHDT and CDR2 YNNKEL (reference sequence). The trim removed 6 bases at V and 1 base at J, leaving 4 bases unmatched. This CDR3 has 14 amino acids. For the CDR3, the DNA is TGTGCCAGCAGTCAGAGCGGGGGCCAAGAGACCCAGTACTTC. Residues: CASSQSGGQETQYF.

The chain has TRBV3-1 and TRBJ2-7; a weak D match, TRBD1 (8 bases). The CDR3 has 15 residues. The germline V gene has CDR1 LGHDT and CDR2 YNNKEL (reference sequence). V lost 5 bases and J lost 4, with 18 bases in between. The CDR3: CASSAPGQGGYEQYF. The CDR3 nucleotides are TGTGCCAGCAGCGCCCCCGGACAGGGAGGGTACGAGCAGTACTTC.

This chain links TRBV29-1 with TRBJ1-3; D gene unclear. CDR1 and CDR2 (germline): SQVTM, ANQGSEA. This CDR3 has 15 residues. Trimming removed 1 base at V and 4 bases at J, with 14 bases between. Here the CDR3 reads CSVEAAPEEGNTIYF. The CDR3 DNA follows: TGCAGCGTTGAAGCGGCCCCAGAGGAGGGAAACACCATATATTTT.

This clonotype was seen a few times. The chain combines TRBV2 with TRBJ2-1; D is unresolved. Germline values: CDR1 SNHLY, CDR2 FYNNEI. The CDR3 has 14 amino acids. V lost 6 bases and J lost 7, with 16 bases in between. The CDR3 spells CASSTMMNENEQFF. CDR3 coding DNA: TGTGCCAGCAGCACCATGATGAACGAAAATGAGCAGTTCTTC.

DNA of the CDR3: TGTGCCTGGAGGGGTCCCGGGACTATTATAGAGACCCAGTACTTC. Its protein product is CAWRGPGTIIETQYF. The chain employs TRBV30 and TRBJ2-5, with 7 bases fitting TRBD2. The CDR3 is made up of 15 amino acids. Germline V gene lookup returns CDR1 GTSNPN and CDR2 SVGIG (reference sequence). The ends lost 3 bases at V and 4 bases at J; junction bases unmatched: 11.

This clonotype showed up many times. This chain connects TRBV3-1 to TRBJ2-7; no reliable D call. V gave up 0 bases and J gave up 0 bases, with 9 bases separating them. Germline-derived CDR1 and CDR2 are LGHDT and YNNKEL (reference sequence). The CDR3 consists of 15 residues. CDR3 coding DNA: TGTGCCAGCAGCCAAGATCGGTTGAGCTCCTACGAGCAGTACTTC. Encoded protein: CASSQDRLSSYEQYF.

In its sample, this clonotype was seen a few times. The rearrangement links TRBV2 to TRBJ2-1; 9 bases line up with TRBD2. The J call may be incorrect, as the DNA end agrees better with TRBJ2-7. The CDR3 has 14 amino acids. Germline V gives CDR1 SNHLY, CDR2 FYNNEI. The CDR3 sequence is CASSISGSIHEQYF. CDR3 nucleotides: TGTGCCAGCAGCATTAGCGGGAGTATCCACGAGCAGTACTTC.

This clonotype appeared a few times. The chain employs TRBV21-1 and TRBJ1-6. TRBV21-1 is flagged as a pseudogene. The CDR3 is made up of 19 amino acids. The CDR3 DNA reads as TGTGCCAGCAGCATAGGGAACGGACGCGATTCTCTATATAATTCACCCCTCCACTTT. Translation: CASSIGNGRDSLYNSPLHF.